This note documents a single T cell receptor beta chain sequence. What antigen it recognizes has not been identified. Nothing much larger sits one base from this clone, and base qualities are not available. The sample is drawn from a study of blood T cell repertoires in COVID-19 (dated by TCRdb to the early 2020s). Looking at the study overall: The collaborator samples originated in the United States, Italy and Spain and spanned the acute and convalescent phases of COVID-19. The material from the prospective study consisted of cDNA or gDNA derived from T cells, B-cell-depleted T cells, or PBMCs. Subjects who had been exposed to COVID-19, were actively infected with it, or had recovered from it provided the deeply sampled blood TCRbeta repertoires that made up the dataset. The repertoires were released in a freely available public database meant as a resource for research on the immune response to SARS-CoV-2. The samples were drawn from the first 160 participants of the ongoing ImmuneRACE study and from 950 to 1,500 subjects provided by 6 global collaborators. Sample metadata almost always included a de-identified subject ID, COVID-19 status, age in years and sex. Where available, HLA class I and class II types were obtained from metadata supplied by the sample provider rather than from assay-based typing. What the research found in general, with its limitations: Clinical and demographic metadata were provided uncurated, with the amount varying by source and participant.

The immunoSEQ Assay, a bias-controlled multiplex PCR, was used to amplify TCRbeta CDR3 regions from genomic DNA. As for the authors' bioinformatics: Within the assay, amplification of reference gene primers was used to estimate how many nucleated cells each sample contained. To quantify the absolute abundance of each unique TCRbeta CDR3 rearrangement, sequence reads were collapsed and filtered. For each sample, productive Simpson clonality was calculated as the square root of Simpson's diversity index over productive rearrangements. TCRdb mirrors the immuneACCESS table, restricted to in-frame sequences. Some clones are absent from its copies; in checked studies, under half trace to an unresolved V gene, and the reason for the others is unknown. V, J and clone size derive from that table, while D and trimming were established from the DNA sequence. Counted in this sample were tens of thousands of clones; more than 75% of them appeared once. The ten most abundant clones make up approximately 12% of the sample.

Each collaborating institution followed its own protocols to collect whole blood in K2EDTA tubes. Collaborator samples were shipped for TCRbeta analysis as frozen whole blood, isolated PBMCs, or DNA extracted from either sample type. Reading from cysteine to phenylalanine, the CDR3 counts 14 amino acids. The sequence is cut down to CDR3 DNA, 42 bases in frame from base 1. CDR1 KGHSH and CDR2 LQKENI were looked up in the germline V gene. Trimming accounts for 2 bases at V and 3 bases at J, while the number of junction bases matched to no gene is 2. Specimen: peripheral blood. The sequence came from a human donor in a cohort sampled during active COVID-19. The chain couples TRBV18 to TRBJ2-7; a stretch of 9 junction bases matches TRBD1. The CDR3 protein is CASSPGQGRYEQYF. The bases read TGTGCCAGCTCACCAGGACAGGGGCGCTACGAGCAGTACTTC.